This TCR beta chain was obtained from a study of shared clonotypes between healthy human individuals. V lost 1 base and J 3 bases, leaving 10 bases between the germline ends. Germline V gives CDR1 SEHNR, CDR2 FQNEAQ (reference sequence). CDR3 length: 15 residues. General study results and limits: A handful of donors showed sharing of about 5.5% of naive CD4 clonotypes.

Naive CD8 cells lacked CD45RO, underwent positive selection for CCR7 and left out terminally differentiated effector memory CD45RA+ cells. Of note for this clone: No antigen is known for it.

Source study methods: For the immunoSEQ data, sequences were junction-only without quality scores, so filtering differed. Profiling relied on immunoSEQ multiplex PCR, and the TCRdb table lists in-frame clones only, not all of them. V and J calls and clone size are copied from that table; D and trimming were computed from the DNA. The data show about 2 million clones, around 96% seen once. This chain connects TRBV7-9 to TRBJ1-5; D uncertain. The sequenced sample was naive CD8+ T cells sorted from blood. This TCR was recovered from a man between 18 and 29 years old in good health. CDR3 nucleotides: TGTGCCAGCAGCTTAGGACGGGTGGACAATCAGCCCCAGCATTTT. This gives the protein CASSLGRVDNQPQHF.